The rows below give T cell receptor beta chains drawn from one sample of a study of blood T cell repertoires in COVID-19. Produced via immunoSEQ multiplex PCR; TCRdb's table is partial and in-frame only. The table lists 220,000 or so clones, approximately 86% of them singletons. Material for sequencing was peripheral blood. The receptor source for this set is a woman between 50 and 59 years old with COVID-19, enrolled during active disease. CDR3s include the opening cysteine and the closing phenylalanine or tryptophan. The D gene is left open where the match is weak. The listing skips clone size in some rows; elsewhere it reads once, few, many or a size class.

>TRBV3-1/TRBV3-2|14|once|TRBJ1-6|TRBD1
CASSQRTGNSPLHF
TGTGCCAGCAGCCAGAGGACAGGGAATTCACCCCTCCACTTT
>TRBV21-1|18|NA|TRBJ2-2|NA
CASSKRWRTGAHLRELFF
TGTGCCAGCAGCAAAAGGTGGAGGACAGGGGCGCACCTGAGGGAGCTGTTTTTT
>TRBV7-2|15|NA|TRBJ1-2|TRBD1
CASSLATDRGYGYTF
TGTGCCAGCAGCTTAGCGACGGACAGGGGCTATGGCTACACCTTC
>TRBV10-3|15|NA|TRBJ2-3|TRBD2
CAISIAGGNTDTQYF
TGTGCCATCAGTATAGCGGGGGGGAACACAGATACGCAGTATTTT
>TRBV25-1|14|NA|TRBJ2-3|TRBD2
CASSGSGGQGSQYF
TGTGCCAGCAGTGGTAGCGGGGGGCAGGGGTCGCAGTATTTT
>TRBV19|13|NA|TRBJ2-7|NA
CASSIDGAYEQYF
TGTGCCAGTAGTATAGACGGGGCCTACGAGCAGTACTTC
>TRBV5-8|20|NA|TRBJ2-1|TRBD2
CASSLAEWLAGLSSYNEQFF
TGTGCCAGCAGCTTGGCAGAATGGCTAGCGGGCCTTAGCTCCTACAATGAGCAGTTCTTC
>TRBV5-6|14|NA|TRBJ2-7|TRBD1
CASSSTGGFYEQYF
TGTGCCAGCAGCTCGACAGGGGGATTCTACGAGCAGTACTTC
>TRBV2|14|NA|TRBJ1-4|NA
CASSVGGTNEKLFF
TGTGCCAGCAGTGTTGGGGGCACTAATGAAAAACTGTTTTTT
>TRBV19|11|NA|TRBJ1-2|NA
CATTGIYGYTF
TGTGCCACCACAGGGATTTATGGCTACACCTTC
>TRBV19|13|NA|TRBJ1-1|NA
CASSIRGTTEAFF
TGTGCCAGTAGTATCAGAGGTACCACTGAAGCTTTCTTT
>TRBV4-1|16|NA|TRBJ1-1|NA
CASSQERGGLNTEAFF
TGCGCCAGCAGCCAAGAGAGGGGGGGACTGAACACTGAAGCTTTCTTT
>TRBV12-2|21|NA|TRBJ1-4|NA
CASRLVGKKIGRGSVNEKLFF
TGTGCAAGTCGCTTAGTAGGGAAGAAGATCGGCAGGGGGTCGGTTAATGAAAAACTGTTTTTT
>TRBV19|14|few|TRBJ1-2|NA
CASSIWTDSYGYTF
TGTGCCAGTAGTATTTGGACAGATTCCTATGGCTACACCTTC
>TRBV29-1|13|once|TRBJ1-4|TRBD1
CSVAGTANEKLFF
TGCAGCGTTGCAGGGACAGCTAATGAAAAACTGTTTTTT
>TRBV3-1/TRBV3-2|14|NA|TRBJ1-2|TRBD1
CASSQGQGQYGYTF
TGTGCCAGCAGCCAAGGACAGGGTCAGTATGGCTACACCTTC
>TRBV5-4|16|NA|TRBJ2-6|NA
CASSSGPGTGANVLTF
TGTGCCAGCAGCTCCGGGCCAGGGACTGGGGCCAACGTCCTGACTTTC
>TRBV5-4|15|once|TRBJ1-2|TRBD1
CASSSKTGTGYGYTF
TGTGCCAGCAGCTCGAAAACCGGGACAGGGTATGGCTACACCTTC
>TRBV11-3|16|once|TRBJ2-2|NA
CASSLLPRGLGGELFF
TGTGCCAGCAGCTTGCTCCCACGAGGGTTGGGCGGGGAGCTGTTTTTT
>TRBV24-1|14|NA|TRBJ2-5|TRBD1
CATSDFGTEETQYF
TGTGCCACCAGTGATTTTGGGACAGAAGAGACCCAGTACTTC
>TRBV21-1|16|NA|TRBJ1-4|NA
CASSRDTGTGDEKLFF
TGTGCCAGCAGCAGAGACACCGGGACAGGGGATGAAAAACTGTTTTTT
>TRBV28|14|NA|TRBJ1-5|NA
CASTLGGKGQPQHF
TGTGCCAGCACCCTCGGGGGGAAAGGTCAGCCCCAGCATTTT
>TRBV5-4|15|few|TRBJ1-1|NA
CASSSPERAVTEAFF
TGTGCCAGCAGCTCCCCAGAGAGGGCAGTCACTGAAGCTTTCTTT
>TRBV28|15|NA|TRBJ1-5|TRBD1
CASSSDREGNQPQHF
TGTGCCAGCAGTTCGGACAGGGAGGGTAATCAGCCCCAGCATTTT
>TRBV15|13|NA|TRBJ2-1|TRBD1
CATGTGNDNEQFF
TGTGCCACCGGGACAGGGAACGACAATGAGCAGTTCTTC
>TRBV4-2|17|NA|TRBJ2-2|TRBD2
CASSQVSAGEFTGELFF
TGTGCCAGCAGCCAAGTCTCAGCGGGGGAATTTACCGGGGAGCTGTTTTTT
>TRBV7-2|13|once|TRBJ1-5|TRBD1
CASSSTGHQPQHF
TGTGCCAGCAGCTCGACAGGGCATCAGCCCCAGCATTTT
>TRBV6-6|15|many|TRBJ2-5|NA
CASSYSSSRVETQYF
TGTGCCAGCAGTTACTCGTCCAGCAGGGTTGAGACCCAGTACTTC
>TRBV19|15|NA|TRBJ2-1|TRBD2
CASSMRLAGYNEQFF
TGTGCCAGTAGTATGAGACTAGCGGGCTACAATGAGCAGTTCTTC
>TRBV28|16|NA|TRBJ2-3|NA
CASSLSATLSTDTQYF
TGTGCCAGCAGTTTATCTGCGACTCTTAGCACAGATACGCAGTATTTT
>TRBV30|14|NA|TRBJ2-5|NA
CAWSVRGKGETQYF
TGTGCCTGGAGTGTGAGAGGGAAGGGAGAGACCCAGTACTTC
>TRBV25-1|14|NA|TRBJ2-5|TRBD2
CASSGGGNQETQYF
TGTGCCAGCAGCGGGGGGGGTAACCAAGAGACCCAGTACTTC
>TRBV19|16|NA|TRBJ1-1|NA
CASTSLGAHMNTEAFF
TGTGCCAGTACCTCCTTGGGAGCCCATATGAACACTGAAGCTTTCTTT
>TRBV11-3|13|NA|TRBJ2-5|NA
CASSSDREETQYF
TGTGCCAGCAGTTCTGACAGAGAGGAGACCCAGTACTTC
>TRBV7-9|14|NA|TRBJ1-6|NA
CASSLGGQSSPLHF
TGTGCCAGCAGCTTGGGAGGGCAGAGTTCACCCCTCCACTTT
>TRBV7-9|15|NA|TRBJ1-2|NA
CASSLGGGFNYGYTF
TGTGCCAGCAGCTTAGGAGGGGGTTTTAACTATGGCTACACCTTC
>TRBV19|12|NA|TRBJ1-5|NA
CASSIVDQPQHF
TGTGCCAGTAGTATTGTAGATCAGCCCCAGCATTTT
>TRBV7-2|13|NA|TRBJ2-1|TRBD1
CASRGTGVNEQFF
TGTGCCAGCAGGGGGACAGGGGTCAATGAGCAGTTCTTC
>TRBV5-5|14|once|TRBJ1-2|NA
CASSLEGQGYGYTF
TGTGCCAGCAGCTTGGAAGGGCAGGGGTATGGCTACACCTTC
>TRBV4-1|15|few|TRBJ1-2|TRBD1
CASSRLEEGAAGYTF
TGCGCCAGCAGCCGTTTAGAAGAGGGGGCGGCGGGCTACACCTTC
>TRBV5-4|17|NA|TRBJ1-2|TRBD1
CASRQRGQGSPYYGYTF
TGTGCCAGCAGGCAGAGGGGACAGGGATCCCCCTACTATGGCTACACCTTC
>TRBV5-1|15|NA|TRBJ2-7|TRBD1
CASRSGTGGFYEQYF
TGCGCCAGCAGGTCCGGGACAGGGGGCTTCTACGAGCAGTACTTC
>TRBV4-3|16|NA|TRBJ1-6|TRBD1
CASSHSGGSYNSPLHF
TGCGCCAGCAGCCACTCAGGGGGCTCCTATAATTCACCCCTCCACTTT
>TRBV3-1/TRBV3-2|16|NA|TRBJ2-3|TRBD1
CASSQVKGALTDTQYF
TGTGCCAGCAGCCAAGTAAAGGGGGCCCTCACAGATACGCAGTATTTT
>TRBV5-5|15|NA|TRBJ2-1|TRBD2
CASSLAGAGVNEQFF
TGTGCCAGCAGCTTGGCAGGAGCGGGGGTCAATGAGCAGTTCTTC
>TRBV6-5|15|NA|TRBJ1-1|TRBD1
CASSYSRGQGTEAFF
TGTGCCAGCAGTTACTCTAGGGGACAGGGTACTGAAGCTTTCTTT
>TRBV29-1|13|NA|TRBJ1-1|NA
CSVVPQKNTEAFF
TGCAGCGTTGTCCCTCAGAAGAACACTGAAGCTTTCTTT
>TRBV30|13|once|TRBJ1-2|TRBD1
CAWILSDRAGYTF
TGTGCCTGGATCCTCTCCGACAGGGCTGGCTACACCTTC
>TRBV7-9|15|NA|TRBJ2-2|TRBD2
CASSSRGGAIGELFF
TGTGCCAGCAGCTCCCGCGGGGGGGCGATCGGGGAGCTGTTTTTT
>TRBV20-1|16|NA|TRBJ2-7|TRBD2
CSASMVAGGPAGEQYF
TGCAGTGCTAGTATGGTAGCGGGGGGGCCCGCGGGCGAGCAGTACTTC
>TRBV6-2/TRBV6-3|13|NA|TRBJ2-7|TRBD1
CASSLGQDYEQYF
TGTGCCAGCAGTTTGGGACAGGATTACGAGCAGTACTTC
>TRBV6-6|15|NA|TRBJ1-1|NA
CASSYPLKRQTEAFF
TGTGCCAGCAGTTACCCATTGAAGCGCCAAACTGAAGCTTTCTTT
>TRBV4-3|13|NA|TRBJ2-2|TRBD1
CASSNRGTGELFF
TGCGCCAGCAGCAACAGGGGCACCGGGGAGCTGTTTTTT